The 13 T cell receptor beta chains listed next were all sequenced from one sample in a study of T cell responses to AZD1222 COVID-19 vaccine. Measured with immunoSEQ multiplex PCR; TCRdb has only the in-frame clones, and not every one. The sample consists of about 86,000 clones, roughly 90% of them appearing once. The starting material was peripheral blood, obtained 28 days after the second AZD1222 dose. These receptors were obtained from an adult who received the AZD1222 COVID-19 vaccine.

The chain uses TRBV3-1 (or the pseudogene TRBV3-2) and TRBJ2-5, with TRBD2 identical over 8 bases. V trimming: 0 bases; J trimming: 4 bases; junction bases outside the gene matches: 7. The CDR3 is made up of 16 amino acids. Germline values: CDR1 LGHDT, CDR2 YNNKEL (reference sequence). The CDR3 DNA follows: TGTGCCAGCAGCCAAGATGCGGGGGCGGGGGGAGAGACCCAGTACTTC. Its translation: CASSQDAGAGGETQYF.

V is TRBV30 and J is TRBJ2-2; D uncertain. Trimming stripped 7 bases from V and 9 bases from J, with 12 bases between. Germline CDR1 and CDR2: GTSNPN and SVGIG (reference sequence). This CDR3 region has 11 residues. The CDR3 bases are TGTGCCTACAACCCGGGCCGGGAGCTGTTTTTT. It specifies CAYNPGRELFF.

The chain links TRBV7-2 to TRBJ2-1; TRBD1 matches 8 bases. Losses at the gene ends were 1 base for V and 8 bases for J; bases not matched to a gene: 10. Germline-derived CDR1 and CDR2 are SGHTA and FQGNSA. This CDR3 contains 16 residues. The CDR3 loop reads CASSLGGNRGRDEQFF. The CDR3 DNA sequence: TGTGCCAGCAGCTTAGGGGGGAACAGGGGGAGAGATGAGCAGTTCTTC.

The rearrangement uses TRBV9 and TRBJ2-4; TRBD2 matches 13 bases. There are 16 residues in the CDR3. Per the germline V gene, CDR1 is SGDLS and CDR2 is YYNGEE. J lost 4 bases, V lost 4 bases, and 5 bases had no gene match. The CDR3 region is CASSRLAGGPKNIQYF. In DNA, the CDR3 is TGTGCCAGCAGCAGACTAGCGGGGGGCCCAAAAAACATTCAGTACTTC.

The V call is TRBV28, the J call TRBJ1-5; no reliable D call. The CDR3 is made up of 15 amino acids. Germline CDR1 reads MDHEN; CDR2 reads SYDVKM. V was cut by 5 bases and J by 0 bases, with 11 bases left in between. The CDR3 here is CASSALRGSNQPQHF. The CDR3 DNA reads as TGTGCCAGCAGTGCGCTCCGGGGTAGCAATCAGCCCCAGCATTTT.

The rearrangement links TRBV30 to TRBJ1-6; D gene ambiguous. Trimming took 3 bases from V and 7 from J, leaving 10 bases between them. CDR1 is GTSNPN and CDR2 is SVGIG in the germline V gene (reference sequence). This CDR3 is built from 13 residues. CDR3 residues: CAWRGKINSPLHF. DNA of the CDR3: TGTGCCTGGAGGGGAAAAATCAATTCACCCCTCCACTTT.

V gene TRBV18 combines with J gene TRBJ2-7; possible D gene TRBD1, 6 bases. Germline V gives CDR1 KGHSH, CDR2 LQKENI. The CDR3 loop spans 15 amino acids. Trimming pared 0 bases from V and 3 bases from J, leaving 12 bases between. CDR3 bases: TGTGCCAGCTCACCACCGGGGGCCCTCAGCTACGAGCAGTACTTC. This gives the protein CASSPPGALSYEQYF. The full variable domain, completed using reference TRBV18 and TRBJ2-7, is NAGVMQNPRHLVRRRGQEARLRCSPMKGHSHVYWYRQLPEEGLKFMVYLQKENIIDESGMPKERFSAEFPKEGPSILRIQQVVRGDSAAYFCASSPPGALSYEQYFGPGTRLTVT.

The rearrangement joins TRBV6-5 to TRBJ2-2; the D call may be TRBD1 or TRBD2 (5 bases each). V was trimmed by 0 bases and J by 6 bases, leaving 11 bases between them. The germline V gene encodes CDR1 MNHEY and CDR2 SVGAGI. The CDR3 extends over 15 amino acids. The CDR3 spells CASSYSGVGPGELFF. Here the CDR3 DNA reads TGTGCCAGCAGTTACTCGGGGGTCGGACCCGGGGAGCTGTTTTTT.

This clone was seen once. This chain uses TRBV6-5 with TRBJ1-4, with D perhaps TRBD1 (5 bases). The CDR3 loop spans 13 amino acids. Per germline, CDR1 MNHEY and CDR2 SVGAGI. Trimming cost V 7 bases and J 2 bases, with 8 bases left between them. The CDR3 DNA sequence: TGTGCCAGCAAGGAGGGGACTAATGAAAAACTGTTTTTT. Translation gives CASKEGTNEKLFF.

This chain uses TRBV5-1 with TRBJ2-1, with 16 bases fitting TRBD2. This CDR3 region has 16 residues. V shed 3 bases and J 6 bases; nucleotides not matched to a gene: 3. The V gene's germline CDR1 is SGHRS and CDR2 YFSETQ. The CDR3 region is CASSSGTSGGANEQFF. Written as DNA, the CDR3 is TGCGCCAGCAGCTCCGGGACTAGCGGGGGGGCCAATGAGCAGTTCTTC. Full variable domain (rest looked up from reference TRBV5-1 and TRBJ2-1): KAGVTQTPRYLIKTRGQQVTLSCSPISGHRSVSWYQQTPGQGLQFLFEYFSETQRNKGNFPGRFSGRQFSNSRSEMNVSTLELGDSALYLCASSSGTSGGANEQFFGPGTRLTVL.

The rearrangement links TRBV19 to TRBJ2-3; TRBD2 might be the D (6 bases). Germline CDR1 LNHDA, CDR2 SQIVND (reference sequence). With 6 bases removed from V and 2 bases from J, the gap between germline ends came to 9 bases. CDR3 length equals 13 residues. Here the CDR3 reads CASRGGNTDTQYF. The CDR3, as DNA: TGTGCCAGTAGGGGAGGAAACACAGATACGCAGTATTTT. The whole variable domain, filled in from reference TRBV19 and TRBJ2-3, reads DGGITQSPKYLFRKEGQNVTLSCEQNLNHDAMYWYRQDPGQGLRLIYYSQIVNDFQKGDIAEGYSVSREKKESFPLTVTSAQKNPTAFYLCASRGGNTDTQYFGPGTRLTVL.

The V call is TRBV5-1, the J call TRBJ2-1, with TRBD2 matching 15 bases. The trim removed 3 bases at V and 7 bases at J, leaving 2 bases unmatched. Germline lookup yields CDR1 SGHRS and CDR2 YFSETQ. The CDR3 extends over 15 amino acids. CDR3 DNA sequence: TGCGCCAGCAGCTGGACTAGCGGGAGGGGGAATGAGCAGTTCTTC. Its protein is CASSWTSGRGNEQFF.

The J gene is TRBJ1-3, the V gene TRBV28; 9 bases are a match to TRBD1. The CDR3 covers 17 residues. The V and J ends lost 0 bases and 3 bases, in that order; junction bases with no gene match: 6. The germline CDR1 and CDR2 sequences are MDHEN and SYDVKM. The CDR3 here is CASSLWWTGAGGNTIYF. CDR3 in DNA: TGTGCCAGCAGTTTATGGTGGACAGGGGCAGGTGGAAACACCATATATTTT.